The present entry profiles one T cell receptor (beta chain) with its context. The target antigen is unknown. TCRdb's table, derived via immunoSEQ multiplex PCR, lists solely in-frame clones and lacks some. Found here are fewer than 50,000 clones, 86% of them singletons; the top ten hold over 5.5%. This entry belongs to a study of T cells in localized non-small cell lung cancer. Trimming took 5 bases from V and 5 from J; bases not matched to a gene: 3. This CDR3 comprises 14 residues. Germline CDR1 is MNHEY and CDR2 is SVGAGI. Whole-study findings and limits: Highest T cell clonality was seen in uninvolved adjacent lung, surpassing that measured in tumor. When the top 100 tumor clones were examined, a median 57 of them also appeared in the adjacent lung, which was paired and uninvolved.

The genes are TRBV6-5 and TRBJ1-4, with TRBD1 matching 9 bases. This clonotype was obtained from an older male donor with stage II lung adenocarcinoma. The input for sequencing was peripheral blood mononuclear cells, taken before any cancer treatment. The CDR3 reads CASSHRGRNEKLFF. CDR3 in DNA: TGTGCCAGCAGTCACAGGGGGCGGAATGAAAAACTGTTTTTT.